This passage covers 16 T cell receptor beta chains from one sample sequenced in a study of shared clonotypes between healthy human individuals. Clones were read by immunoSEQ multiplex PCR, and TCRdb kept only the in-frame ones, dropping some. Counted here are around 550,000 clones, roughly 96% occurring once; the ten biggest clones make up about 0.11%. Positive CCR7 selection of CD45RO-negative cells yielded the naive CD8 cells, and terminally differentiated effector memory CD45RA+ cells were excluded. Sequencing was done on a sample of naive CD8+ T cells sorted from blood. The receptors were sampled from a woman in her 30s in good health.

This rearrangement joins TRBV30 to TRBJ2-3; D is unresolved. V dropped 4 bases and J dropped 1 base, with 12 bases sitting between them. The CDR3 length is 14 residues. Germline values: CDR1 GTSNPN, CDR2 SVGIG (reference sequence). The CDR3 region is CAWTGSRGTDTQYF. DNA for the CDR3: TGTGCCTGGACCGGTTCCCGGGGCACAGATACGCAGTATTTT.

This clone came up once. The V and J genes are TRBV28 and TRBJ2-7; 8 bases are a match to TRBD1. Germline V CDR1 and CDR2: MDHEN, SYDVKM. The CDR3 sequence is 16 residues long. J was trimmed by 2 bases and V by 5 bases; bases with no gene match: 11. This CDR3 is CASSGGTDRVAYEQYF. For the CDR3, the DNA is TGTGCCAGCAGTGGTGGGACGGACAGGGTCGCCTACGAGCAGTACTTC.

V usage is TRBV4-1 and J usage is TRBJ2-3; 7 bases align to TRBD2. The CDR3 is 15 amino acids. V trimming: 2 bases; J trimming: 0 bases; junction bases outside the gene matches: 2. Per germline, CDR1 MGHRA and CDR2 YSYEKL. CDR3 loop: CASSQTGLSTDTQYF. CDR3 nucleotides: TGCGCCAGCAGCCAAACGGGACTAAGCACAGATACGCAGTATTTT.

The V and J genes are TRBV19 and TRBJ1-1; D gene unclear. The ends were cut back, 10 bases at V and 0 bases at J, with 18 bases in the middle. The germline V gene encodes CDR1 LNHDA and CDR2 SQIVND (reference sequence). The CDR3 sequence is 15 residues long. The DNA for the CDR3 is TGTGCCACCTCTCCCACGCGACACGTGAACACTGAAGCTTTCTTT. It encodes CATSPTRHVNTEAFF.

The chain carries TRBV5-6 and TRBJ2-3; weak D call: TRBD2 (6 bases). Germline V lookup: CDR1 SGHDT, CDR2 YYEEEE. Trimming stripped 0 bases from V and 4 bases from J, with 12 bases between. The CDR3 has 15 amino acids. The CDR3, as DNA: TGTGCCAGCAGCTTGGTTAGCGGCATACCAGATACGCAGTATTTT. Translation: CASSLVSGIPDTQYF.

This sequence joins TRBV19 and TRBJ2-5, with TRBD1 identical over 7 bases. This CDR3 region has 13 residues. Germline V gene data show CDR1 as LNHDA and CDR2 as SQIVND (reference sequence). V lost 4 bases, J lost 6 bases, and 5 bases stayed unmatched. The CDR3 DNA follows: TGTGCCAGTAGTAAGGACAGGTCCAAGACCCAGTACTTC. It codes for CASSKDRSKTQYF. Filled out from reference TRBV19 and TRBJ2-5, the complete variable domain reads DGGITQSPKYLFRKEGQNVTLSCEQNLNHDAMYWYRQDPGQGLRLIYYSQIVNDFQKGDIAEGYSVSREKKESFPLTVTSAQKNPTAFYLCASSKDRSKTQYFGPGTRLLVL.

This chain uses TRBV7-9 with TRBJ2-5, with 10 nucleotides matching TRBD1. Germline V gene sequence: CDR1 SEHNR, CDR2 FQNEAQ (reference sequence). Losses at the gene ends were 4 bases for V and 1 base for J; bases not matched to a gene: 3. The CDR3 length is 15 residues. The CDR3, as DNA: TGTGCCAGCAGCTGGGGGGACAGGGGCCAAGAGACCCAGTACTTC. Its translation is CASSWGDRGQETQYF. Drawing the rest from reference TRBV7-9 and TRBJ2-5, the complete variable domain is DTGVSQNPRHKITKRGQNVTFRCDPISEHNRLYWYRQTLGQGPEFLTYFQNEAQLEKSRLLSDRFSAERPKGSFSTLEIQRTEQGDSAMYLCASSWGDRGQETQYFGPGTRLLVL.

The chain is built from TRBV6-1 and TRBJ2-7, with 9 bases fitting TRBD2. The germline CDR1 and CDR2 sequences are MNHNS and SASEGT. V trimming: 11 bases; J trimming: 4 bases; junction bases outside the gene matches: 9. This CDR3 is built from 13 residues. CDR3 loop: CAGRGTSFYEQYF. Written as DNA, the CDR3 is TGTGCCGGACGAGGGACTAGCTTTTACGAGCAGTACTTC.

The chain couples TRBV7-8 to TRBJ2-1, with D hard to call. Trimming shortened V by 1 base and J by 6 bases, and 7 bases separated the two germline ends. The CDR3 length is 13 residues. The germline CDR1 and CDR2 sequences are SGHVS and FQNEAQ. In DNA form, the CDR3 reads TGTGCCAGCAGCTTAGAGGTGCCCAATGAGCAGTTCTTC. This gives the protein CASSLEVPNEQFF.

The CDR3, as DNA: TGTGCCAGCAGCCCCGTGGTAGAATACACCGGGGAGCTGTTTTTT. It yields the protein CASSPVVEYTGELFF. The chain carries TRBV5-6 and TRBJ2-2; D call uncertain. Trimming removed 4 bases at V and 3 bases at J, with 13 bases between. The CDR3 length is 15 residues. Per germline, CDR1 SGHDT and CDR2 YYEEEE.

The chain carries TRBV27 and TRBJ2-1, with 14 bases fitting TRBD2. Trimming took 7 bases from V and 14 from J; bases not matched to a gene: 13. The CDR3 loop spans 15 amino acids. Germline V lookup: CDR1 MNHEY, CDR2 SMNVEV (reference sequence). This chain's CDR3 is CASILGTSGGAVEFF. CDR3 coding DNA: TGTGCCAGCATCTTAGGGACTAGCGGGGGCGCGGTGGAGTTCTTC.

The chain combines TRBV27 with TRBJ1-2; the match to TRBD1 covers 9 bases. The CDR3 is made up of 17 amino acids. CDR1 is MNHEY and CDR2 is SMNVEV in the germline V gene (reference sequence). Losses at the gene ends were 5 bases for V and 7 bases for J; bases not matched to a gene: 17. DNA of the CDR3: TGTGCCAGCAGTCCTACCGGGACAGGGCGAACCACGGGTGGCTACACCTTC. Protein sequence: CASSPTGTGRTTGGYTF.

The rearrangement joins TRBV27 to TRBJ2-7, with 9 positions matching TRBD1. The trim removed 4 bases at V and 4 bases at J, leaving 5 bases unmatched. Looked up from germline, CDR1 is MNHEY and CDR2 is SMNVEV (reference sequence). CDR3 length: 14 residues. CDR3: CASSWGTGQYEQYF. In DNA form, the CDR3 reads TGTGCCAGCAGTTGGGGGACAGGGCAATACGAGCAGTACTTC.

The chain combines TRBV19 with TRBJ2-2, with unresolved D. Germline V lookup: CDR1 LNHDA, CDR2 SQIVND (reference sequence). V lost 2 bases, J lost 6 bases, and 7 bases lay in between. This CDR3 spans 13 amino acids. The CDR3 nucleotides are TGTGCCAGTAGTATACTGCTATCCGGGGAGCTGTTTTTT. It specifies CASSILLSGELFF.

The chain carries TRBV7-3 and TRBJ1-1; TRBD1 matches 7 bases. The CDR3 runs 14 residues. The V gene's germline CDR1 is SGHTA and CDR2 FQGTGA. The junction had 6 bases not matched to a gene; V was cut back by 5 bases and J by 3 bases. The CDR3 DNA follows: TGTGCCAGCAGCCCCCGCCAGGGGGACACTGAAGCTTTCTTT. Its protein is CASSPRQGDTEAFF.

This clone has a handful of counts. The genes are TRBV5-4 and TRBJ1-2, with a possible D match to TRBD1 (5 bases). Deletions cut 4 bases from V and 6 bases from J, with 10 bases between. This CDR3 has 12 amino acids. Germline V gene sequence: CDR1 SGHNT, CDR2 YYREEE (reference sequence). The CDR3 sequence: CASSGLTDGYTF. CDR3 DNA: TGTGCCAGCAGCGGACTGACAGATGGCTACACCTTC.